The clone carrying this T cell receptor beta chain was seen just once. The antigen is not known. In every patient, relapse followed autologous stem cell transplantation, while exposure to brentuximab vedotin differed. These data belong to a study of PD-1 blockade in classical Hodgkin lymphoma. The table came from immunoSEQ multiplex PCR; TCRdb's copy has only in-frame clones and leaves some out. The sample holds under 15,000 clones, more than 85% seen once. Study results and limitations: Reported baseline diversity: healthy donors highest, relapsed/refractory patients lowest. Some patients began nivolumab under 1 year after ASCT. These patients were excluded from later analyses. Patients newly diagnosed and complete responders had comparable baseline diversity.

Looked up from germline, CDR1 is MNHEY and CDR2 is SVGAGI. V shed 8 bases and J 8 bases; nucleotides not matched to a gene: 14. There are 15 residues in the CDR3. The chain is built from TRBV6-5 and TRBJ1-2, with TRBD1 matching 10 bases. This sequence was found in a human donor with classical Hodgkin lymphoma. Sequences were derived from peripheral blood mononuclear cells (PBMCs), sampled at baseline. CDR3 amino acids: CASFRSWDRGKGYTF. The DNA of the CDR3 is TGTGCCAGCTTTCGGTCCTGGGACAGGGGAAAGGGCTACACCTTC.